The clone carrying this T cell receptor (beta chain) was counted a few times. Its cognate antigen is unknown. This sample is part of a study of identical twins. Study-wide results and caveats: Memory repertoires lacked the insertion deficit that abundant cord blood beta clonotypes showed.

Each CDR3 protein gets one entry after TCRdb re-called the 5' RACE reads with MiXCR. The sample has some 500,000 distinct CDR3 sequences; 22% are singletons. This CDR3 region has 15 residues. The V gene's germline CDR1 is SEHNR and CDR2 FQNEAQ (reference sequence). V was cut by 3 bases and J by 0 bases, with 9 bases left in between. The sample was also linked to a second study, of T cells expressing NK-cell markers.

The chain employs TRBV7-9 and TRBJ1-3; D remains unclear. The sample comprised CD4+ T cells sorted from blood. The TCR comes from a woman aged 18-30 years in good health. CDR3 sequence reads: CASSFSGSSGNTIYF. The DNA for the CDR3 is TGTGCCAGCAGCTTCTCCGGGAGCTCTGGAAACACCATATATTTT.